Listed below are T cell receptor beta chains from one sample, sequenced in a study of cytomegalovirus exposure and HLA in healthy donors. Sequenced by immunoSEQ multiplex PCR; TCRdb stores in-frame clones only, minus some. This sample's table has 140,000 or so clones. The sample was PBMCs. The receptors derive from a male donor in good health and CMV-seronegative. CDR3s include the opening cysteine and the closing phenylalanine or tryptophan. Each record gives: J gene, D gene, V gene, CDR3 DNA, CDR3 protein. A D gene is named only where the DNA matches it firmly.

J: TRBJ1-2
D: -
V: TRBV5-1
DNA: TGCGCCAGCAGCACGGACAGTACTAACTATGGCTACACCTTC
CDR3: CASSTDSTNYGYTF

J: TRBJ2-7
D: -
V: TRBV18
DNA: TGTGCCAGCTCACCTAGTGAGGGGGGGATCTCCTACGAGCAGTACTTC
CDR3: CASSPSEGGISYEQYF

J: TRBJ2-1
D: TRBD2
V: TRBV19
DNA: TGTGCCAGTACAAGCCGACTAGCGGGGAACAATGAGCAGTTCTTC
CDR3: CASTSRLAGNNEQFF

J: TRBJ2-2
D: -
V: TRBV18
DNA: TGTGCCAGCTCACCTTTAGGGGCCGGGGAGCTGTTTTTT
CDR3: CASSPLGAGELFF

J: TRBJ2-7
D: -
V: TRBV11-2
DNA: TGTGCCAGCAGCTTAGCCGGGAGCTCCTACGAGCAGTACTTC
CDR3: CASSLAGSSYEQYF

J: TRBJ1-1
D: -
V: TRBV29-1
DNA: TGCAGCGCCTCGACGGGAAGTTTGAACACTGAAGCTTTCTTT
CDR3: CSASTGSLNTEAFF

J: TRBJ2-7
D: -
V: TRBV6-5
DNA: TGTGCCAGCAGTCACCTCCCCAGGGAAGCCTACGAGCAGTACTTC
CDR3: CASSHLPREAYEQYF

J: TRBJ2-7
D: TRBD1
V: TRBV18
DNA: TGTGCCAGCTCCTCAATCGGGACAGCCTACGAGCAGTACTTC
CDR3: CASSSIGTAYEQYF

J: TRBJ2-5
D: -
V: TRBV2
DNA: TGTGCCAGCAGTGAAGCGGGTGGGCGGATCCTAGGGGAAGAGACCCAGTACTTC
CDR3: CASSEAGGRILGEETQYF

J: TRBJ2-4
D: -
V: TRBV25-1
DNA: TGTGCCAGCAGCCCGGACAGCGGGGAAAACATTCAGTACTTC
CDR3: CASSPDSGENIQYF

J: TRBJ1-1
D: -
V: TRBV30
DNA: TGTGCCTGGAGTTTAGGGGGTTCGGCTTTCTTT
CDR3: CAWSLGGSAFF

J: TRBJ2-7
D: TRBD1
V: TRBV28
DNA: TGTGCCAGCAGTTTACGGGACAGGTCCTACGAGCAGTACTTC
CDR3: CASSLRDRSYEQYF

J: TRBJ2-5
D: -
V: TRBV27
DNA: TGTGCCAGCAGGGGGTTTGGGGCTACCCAAGAGACCCAGTACTTC
CDR3: CASRGFGATQETQYF

J: TRBJ2-7
D: TRBD1
V: TRBV7-2
DNA: TGTGCCAGCAGCTTAGCCCCGGGAACAGGGGGCTACGAGCAGTACTTC
CDR3: CASSLAPGTGGYEQYF

J: TRBJ2-7
D: -
V: TRBV4-2
DNA: TGTGCCAGCAGCCAAGATGGGAGGACACCCTCCTACGAGCAGTACTTC
CDR3: CASSQDGRTPSYEQYF

J: TRBJ2-2
D: -
V: TRBV6-6
DNA: TGTGCCAGCACCCCCGGGGAGACTCCGAACACCGGGGAGCTGTTTTTT
CDR3: CASTPGETPNTGELFF

J: TRBJ2-5
D: -
V: TRBV4-2
DNA: TGTGCCAGCAGCCAAGGGGAAGGAGGCGAGACCCAGTACTTC
CDR3: CASSQGEGGETQYF

J: TRBJ1-5
D: TRBD1
V: TRBV6-1
DNA: TGTGCCAGCAGTGACCCTAGACAGGGGGGAAGCAATCAGCCCCAGCATTTT
CDR3: CASSDPRQGGSNQPQHF

J: TRBJ1-2
D: -
V: TRBV15
DNA: TGTGCCACCAGCAGAGTACTTGTCTCGGGCTACACCTTC
CDR3: CATSRVLVSGYTF

J: TRBJ1-2
D: -
V: TRBV19
DNA: TGTGCCAGTAGTGGGTTTAGGGAGGGCATTGATGGCTACACCTTC
CDR3: CASSGFREGIDGYTF

J: TRBJ2-2
D: TRBD1
V: TRBV7-9
DNA: TGTGCCAGCAGCAAGGACAGGGAGCTCACCGGGGAGCTGTTTTTT
CDR3: CASSKDRELTGELFF

J: TRBJ2-7
D: TRBD2
V: TRBV6-5
DNA: TGTGCCAGCAGCAGGACTAGCGGGAGAAACGACGAGCAGTACTTC
CDR3: CASSRTSGRNDEQYF

J: TRBJ1-6
D: TRBD1
V: TRBV19
DNA: TGTGCCAGTAGTTACGGGACAGGAGAGTCACCCCTCCACTTT
CDR3: CASSYGTGESPLHF

J: TRBJ1-5
D: -
V: TRBV25-1
DNA: TGTGCCAGCAGTGACGGAGGGGGCAATCAGCCCCAGCATTTT
CDR3: CASSDGGGNQPQHF

J: TRBJ2-7
D: -
V: TRBV10-2
DNA: TGCGCCAGCACCTACGGGAACTCGTACGAGCAGTACTTC
CDR3: CASTYGNSYEQYF

J: TRBJ2-6
D: -
V: TRBV29-1
DNA: TGCAGCGTTCAGCCAGGGAATGCTGGGGCCAACGTCCTGACTTTC
CDR3: CSVQPGNAGANVLTF

J: TRBJ1-5
D: -
V: TRBV18
DNA: TGTGCCAGCTCACCATTTATCACCAGGGAGGGCAATCAGCCCCAGCATTTT
CDR3: CASSPFITREGNQPQHF

J: TRBJ2-3
D: TRBD1
V: TRBV23-1
DNA: TGCGCCAGCAGTCAATCGCCTATGGACAGGGGCACAGATACGCAGTATTTT
CDR3: CASSQSPMDRGTDTQYF

J: TRBJ1-4
D: -
V: TRBV28
DNA: TGTGCCAGCAGTTCTACAGGGAGGGGTGAAAAACTGTTTTTT
CDR3: CASSSTGRGEKLFF

J: TRBJ2-7
D: TRBD1
V: TRBV7-9
DNA: TGTGCCAGCAGCACCAGGGGGGAGCAGTACTTC
CDR3: CASSTRGEQYF

J: TRBJ1-2
D: TRBD1
V: TRBV7-3
DNA: TGTGCCAGCAGCGAAAGAGGGGGCTCTGGCTACACCTTC
CDR3: CASSERGGSGYTF

J: TRBJ2-2
D: TRBD2
V: TRBV19
DNA: TGTGCCAGTAGTATAGAGACTAGCGCGAACACCGGGGAGCTGTTTTTT
CDR3: CASSIETSANTGELFF

J: TRBJ2-1
D: TRBD1
V: TRBV9
DNA: TGTGCCAGCAGCGTATTGGGGGACAGCTCCTACAATGAGCAGTTCTTC
CDR3: CASSVLGDSSYNEQFF

J: TRBJ1-2
D: -
V: TRBV20-1
DNA: TGCAGTGCTAGTTTTACGAGCGGCTACACCTTC
CDR3: CSASFTSGYTF

J: TRBJ1-1
D: -
V: TRBV30
DNA: TGTGCCTGGAGTGTAAGGAGGGACACTGAAGCTTTCTTT
CDR3: CAWSVRRDTEAFF

J: TRBJ2-7
D: TRBD2
V: TRBV7-9
DNA: TGTGCCAGCAGCATTAGCGGGAGCTCCTACGAGCAGTACTTC
CDR3: CASSISGSSYEQYF

J: TRBJ2-1
D: TRBD2
V: TRBV10-1
DNA: TGCGCCAGCAGTGATAGGGGACTAGCTGCCGGTGAGCAGTTCTTC
CDR3: CASSDRGLAAGEQFF

J: TRBJ1-1
D: -
V: TRBV6-1
DNA: TGTGCCAGCAGTGAAGCGCTAGGGGCCACTGAAGCTTTCTTT
CDR3: CASSEALGATEAFF

J: TRBJ1-3
D: -
V: TRBV11-2
DNA: TGTGCCAGCAGCCTTGGAGGGCACTCTGGAAACACCATATATTTT
CDR3: CASSLGGHSGNTIYF

J: TRBJ1-3
D: TRBD1
V: TRBV6-1
DNA: TGTGCCAGCAGTGCCGGGACAGGGGGCTTTGGAAACACCATATATTTT
CDR3: CASSAGTGGFGNTIYF